A single sample is the source of the 16 T cell receptor beta chains below, sequenced in a study of blood T cell repertoires in COVID-19. Method: immunoSEQ multiplex PCR; TCRdb's copy keeps in-frame clones and lacks some. The data show 95,000 to 110,000 clones, 70% to 90% seen once. Sample: peripheral blood. Receptor source: a man aged 50 to 59 in a cohort sampled during active COVID-19.

A remark on this clone: Other DNA sequences from this sample encode an identical CDR3 as well. V usage is TRBV14 and J usage is TRBJ1-1, with D perhaps TRBD1 (5 bases). Germline V gives CDR1 SGHDN, CDR2 FVKESK. V was clipped by 4 bases and J by 0 bases, with 6 bases between them. The CDR3 runs to 13 residues. This CDR3 is CASSRQMNTEAFF. CDR3 sequence (DNA): TGTGCCAGCAGCCGACAGATGAACACTGAAGCTTTCTTT. The full variable domain, in which reference TRBV14 and TRBJ1-1 provide the parts outside the CDR3, is EAGVTQFPSHSVIEKGQTVTLRCDPISGHDNLYWYRRVMGKEIKFLLHFVKESKQDESGMPNNRFLAERTGGTYSTLKVQPAELEDSGVYFCASSRQMNTEAFFGQGTRLTVV.

The chain carries TRBV27 and TRBJ2-7; the D gene is possibly TRBD1 (5 bases). V lost 5 bases, J lost 6 bases, and 11 bases lay in between. Germline V lookup: CDR1 MNHEY, CDR2 SMNVEV (reference sequence). The CDR3 extends over 12 amino acids. The CDR3 sequence: CASSPSQGEQYF. The CDR3 DNA reads TGTGCCAGCAGTCCGTCCCAGGGCGAGCAGTACTTC.

The chain has TRBV18 and TRBJ1-5, with D maybe TRBD1 (5 bases). V was cut by 5 bases and J by 5 bases, with 13 bases left in between. Germline CDR1 KGHSH, CDR2 LQKENI. The CDR3 contains 14 residues. The CDR3 DNA is TGTGCCAGCTCAACCCAGGGAGGGGATCAGCCCCAGCATTTT. Translated: CASSTQGGDQPQHF.

The chain joins TRBV19 to TRBJ2-3; possible D gene TRBD2, 5 bases. V was clipped by 3 bases and J by 4 bases, with 11 bases between them. The CDR3 spans 14 residues. The V gene's germline CDR1 is LNHDA and CDR2 SQIVND (reference sequence). The CDR3 reads CASSMGFSADTQYF. As DNA, the CDR3 is TGTGCCAGTAGTATGGGGTTTAGCGCAGATACGCAGTATTTT.

The chain couples TRBV29-1 to TRBJ2-5; 9 bases line up with TRBD2. The CDR3 is 15 residues long. From germline, CDR1 is SQVTM and CDR2 ANQGSEA. The ends lost 1 base at V and 1 base at J; junction bases unmatched: 4. The CDR3 DNA reads as TGCAGCGTTGAAGGGACTAGCGCTTCCCAAGAGACCCAGTACTTC. Translated, it gives CSVEGTSASQETQYF.

The chain uses TRBV7-3 and TRBJ2-7; D might be TRBD1 (7 bases). The CDR3 is 14 amino acids. CDR1 SGHTA and CDR2 FQGTGA come from the germline V gene. The ends were cut back, 2 bases at V and 2 bases at J, with 10 bases in the middle. Here the CDR3 DNA reads TGTGCCAGCAGCTTAGGAGGGGGCCCCTACGAGCAGTACTTC. This codes for CASSLGGGPYEQYF.

The CDR3, as DNA: TGTGCCAGCAGCCAAGTAAAAAACTATGGCTACACCTTC. Amino acids: CASSQVKNYGYTF. V is TRBV3-1 (or the pseudogene TRBV3-2) and J is TRBJ1-2; D ambiguous. The CDR3 covers 13 residues. V was cut by 1 base and J by 2 bases, with 5 bases left in between. Germline V lookup: CDR1 LGHDT, CDR2 YNNKEL (reference sequence).

This chain links TRBV4-2 with TRBJ1-1; 7 nucleotides agree with TRBD1. The germline CDR1 and CDR2 sequences are LGHNA and YNFKEQ. The V and J ends lost 4 bases and 5 bases, in that order; junction bases with no gene match: 7. The CDR3 covers 14 residues. This CDR3 reads CASSLRDSQTEAFF. The CDR3 DNA reads TGTGCCAGCAGCCTTCGGGACAGCCAGACTGAAGCTTTCTTT.

The chain is built from TRBV5-1 and TRBJ1-2, with 8 bases that match TRBD1. Germline V gene data show CDR1 as SGHRS and CDR2 as YFSETQ. The CDR3 extends over 13 amino acids. Trimming took 6 bases from V and 8 from J; bases not matched to a gene: 9. The CDR3 reads CASTWTGKEGYTF. CDR3 DNA: TGCGCCAGCACCTGGACAGGGAAGGAAGGCTACACCTTC. Drawing the rest from reference TRBV5-1 and TRBJ1-2, the complete variable domain is KAGVTQTPRYLIKTRGQQVTLSCSPISGHRSVSWYQQTPGQGLQFLFEYFSETQRNKGNFPGRFSGRQFSNSRSEMNVSTLELGDSALYLCASTWTGKEGYTFGSGTRLTVV.

This clone was observed a single time. The genes are TRBV7-2 and TRBJ1-2, with D possibly being TRBD1 (5 bases). V shed 5 bases and J shed 4 bases, with 8 bases lying between them. The CDR3 runs to 12 residues. Germline values: CDR1 SGHTA, CDR2 FQGNSA. The CDR3 loop is CASSRQRYGYTF. The CDR3 bases are TGTGCCAGCAGCCGACAGCGCTATGGCTACACCTTC.

V gene TRBV28 combines with J gene TRBJ2-1, with a possible D match to TRBD1 (6 bases). CDR3 length: 13 residues. The germline V and J ends were trimmed by 4 bases and 7 bases, with 11 bases remaining between them. Germline CDR1 and CDR2: MDHEN and SYDVKM. DNA for the CDR3: TGTGCCAGCAGTTCGTCAGACAGGAATGAGCAGTTCTTC. This codes for CASSSSDRNEQFF.

The genes are TRBV5-6 and TRBJ2-5; 7 bases map to TRBD1. The CDR3 is made up of 13 amino acids. The germline CDR1 and CDR2 sequences are SGHDT and YYEEEE. The V segment lost 5 bases and the J segment 0 bases; nucleotides outside the gene matches: 1. Here the CDR3 DNA reads TGTGCCAGCAGGGGACAGAACCAAGAGACCCAGTACTTC. Its translation: CASRGQNQETQYF.

The V call is TRBV4-1, the J call TRBJ2-5; 9 positions match TRBD1. The V and J ends lost 4 bases and 2 bases, in that order; junction bases with no gene match: 5. The germline gives CDR1 MGHRA, CDR2 YSYEKL. The CDR3 is made up of 15 amino acids. The CDR3 sequence: CASSREDRGQETQYF. In DNA form, the CDR3 reads TGCGCCAGCAGCCGAGAAGACAGGGGGCAAGAGACCCAGTACTTC.

In its sample, this clone was seen once. The chain joins TRBV7-9 to TRBJ2-1; TRBD1 is a possible D gene (6 bases). Trimming left V 5 bases short and J 0 bases short, with 20 bases between. Germline CDR1 and CDR2: SEHNR and FQNEAQ (reference sequence). The length of the CDR3 is 18 residues. This CDR3 reads CASSIQPRDTYSYNEQFF. The CDR3 nucleotides are TGTGCCAGCAGCATACAACCGAGGGACACCTACTCCTACAATGAGCAGTTCTTC.

The gene calls are TRBV11-3 and TRBJ2-1, with 7 bases aligning to TRBD2. The CDR3 is 14 residues long. Germline CDR1 reads SGHNT; CDR2 reads YENEEA. V shed 5 bases and J 8 bases; nucleotides not matched to a gene: 9. CDR3 protein: CASSQRTSLDEQFF. The CDR3 DNA reads as TGTGCCAGCAGCCAAAGGACTAGTTTGGATGAGCAGTTCTTC.

This chain links TRBV15 with TRBJ2-5, with a tentative D call TRBD1 (6 bases). Germline V gene data show CDR1 as LNHNV and CDR2 as YYDKDF (reference sequence). The CDR3 loop spans 17 amino acids. Trimming removed 5 bases from V and 5 bases from J, with 24 bases in between. CDR3 region: CATSSQGHFPPGETQYF. DNA of the CDR3: TGTGCCACCAGCTCTCAGGGACACTTCCCGCCAGGGGAGACCCAGTACTTC.